This TCR beta chain is from a study of OX40 agonist ivuxolimab in advanced cancers. Turning to the study itself: The study treated patients with ivuxolimab, an agonistic anti-OX40 (CD134) antibody.

Sequencing used immunoSEQ multiplex PCR; TCRdb keeps in-frame clones, though not all of them. The repertoire holds around 68,000 clones, about 85% seen once, with roughly 16% in the top ten. CDR1 is MGHDK and CDR2 is SYGVNS in the germline V gene. There are 15 residues in the CDR3. V lost 3 bases to trimming and J lost 0 bases, with 11 bases between them. Remarks on this clone: The target antigen is unknown.

Findings and limits, study-wide: At 0.1 to 3.0 mg/kg, CD4+ and CD8+ blood T cells expanded clonally by week 6. Researchers did not establish what antigens the expanded peripheral T cells target. Averaging showed that CD8+ T cells had more expanded clones than CD4+ did.

The input for sequencing was CD4+ or CD8+ T cells sorted from blood, taken in a trial of the OX40 agonist ivuxolimab. The J gene is TRBJ1-2, the V gene TRBV25-1; D remains ambiguous. The origin of this receptor is an adult with an advanced solid tumor such as melanoma, head and neck, liver or kidney cancer. DNA of the CDR3: TGTGCCAGCAGTGAGGTGGGGAATACTAACTATGGCTACACCTTC. This sequence encodes CASSEVGNTNYGYTF.